A single sample gave rise to the 30 T cell receptor beta chains below, sequenced in a study of cytomegalovirus exposure and HLA in healthy donors. The PCR contained 60 Vbeta and 13 Jbeta primers. The protocol was immunoSEQ multiplex PCR, while the TCRdb copy is restricted to in-frame clones and leaves out a portion. The data show 45,000 to 55,000 clones, with 45% to 70% seen just once and roughly 12% held by the top ten. Sequences were obtained from PBMCs. These receptors were taken from a human donor in good health.

The chain recombines TRBV5-1 with TRBJ2-7, with D unresolved. This CDR3 has 15 amino acids. The germline gives CDR1 SGHRS, CDR2 YFSETQ. Between the trimmed V and J ends, which lost 3 bases and 4 bases, there was a span of 17 bases. DNA for the CDR3: TGCGCCAGCAGCTACCTGGCGGCAGAGTCTTACGAGCAGTACTTC. This translates into CASSYLAAESYEQYF. Using reference TRBV5-1 and TRBJ2-7 for the parts outside the CDR3, the full variable domain is KAGVTQTPRYLIKTRGQQVTLSCSPISGHRSVSWYQQTPGQGLQFLFEYFSETQRNKGNFPGRFSGRQFSNSRSEMNVSTLELGDSALYLCASSYLAAESYEQYFGPGTRLTVT.

The chain is built from TRBV6-6 and TRBJ2-3; perhaps TRBD1 as D (5 bases). V lost 5 bases and J 5 bases, leaving 14 bases between the germline ends. The germline gives CDR1 MNHNY, CDR2 SVGAGI (reference sequence). This CDR3 has 14 amino acids. The CDR3 loop reads CASSPNGRGDTQYF. The CDR3 DNA sequence: TGTGCCAGCAGTCCCAATGGAAGGGGAGATACGCAGTATTTT.

The V gene is TRBV29-1, the J gene TRBJ1-2, with TRBD1 matching 8 bases. V dropped 0 bases and J dropped 2; count of bases not matched to a gene: 14. The V gene's germline CDR1 is SQVTM and CDR2 ANQGSEA. The CDR3 runs 18 residues. The CDR3 protein is CSVEDTPGQVGGNYGYTF. The CDR3 DNA follows: TGCAGCGTTGAAGATACCCCGGGACAGGTGGGGGGCAACTATGGCTACACCTTC. Filled out from reference TRBV29-1 and TRBJ1-2, the complete variable domain reads SAVISQKPSRDICQRGTSLTIQCQVDSQVTMMFWYRQQPGQSLTLIATANQGSEATYESGFVIDKFPISRPNLTFSTLTVSNMSPEDSSIYLCSVEDTPGQVGGNYGYTFGSGTRLTVV.

This clone occurred once. V gene TRBV21-1 combines with J gene TRBJ2-1; the DNA was not compared with TRBD2, the D call given in the table. TRBV21-1 is flagged as a pseudogene. CDR3 length: 21 amino acids. The CDR3 DNA is TGTGCCAGCAGCAAAAGAAATTTAGGGGCTAGCGGGGGTGAGTCCTACAATGAGCAGTTCTTC. Amino acid sequence: CASSKRNLGASGGESYNEQFF.

The rearrangement uses TRBV11-2 and TRBJ2-7; D is uncertain. The V end was cut by 3 bases, the J end by 2 bases, with 14 bases between. Germline V gene lookup returns CDR1 SGHAT and CDR2 FQNNGV. This CDR3 comprises 15 residues. The CDR3 region is CASSFSAAVPYEQYF. CDR3 coding DNA: TGTGCCAGCAGCTTCTCTGCTGCAGTTCCCTACGAGCAGTACTTC.

This clone was counted only a few times. The chain joins TRBV5-6 to TRBJ2-5; tentative D call: TRBD1 (6 bases). CDR1 is SGHDT and CDR2 is YYEEEE in the germline V gene. This CDR3 has 14 residues. Deletions cut 6 bases from V and 1 base from J, with 13 bases between. The CDR3, as DNA: TGTGCCAGCACCCCGCAGGGGTTCCAAGAGACCCAGTACTTC. It codes for CASTPQGFQETQYF.

The rearrangement links TRBV29-1 to TRBJ1-6; D gene ambiguous. Germline CDR1 and CDR2: SQVTM and ANQGSEA. The CDR3 loop spans 13 amino acids. Trimming took 5 bases from V and 7 from J, leaving 12 bases between them. CDR3 residues: CSVSTSVNSPLHF. The CDR3 DNA sequence: TGCAGCGTTAGCACTTCCGTAAATTCACCCCTCCACTTT.

The chain carries TRBV4-3 and TRBJ1-2; 7 bases fit TRBD1. The CDR3 is 13 residues long. CDR1 is LGHNA and CDR2 is YSLEER in the germline V gene. J gave up 4 bases and V 2 bases, and 1 base lay outside the gene matches. CDR3 nucleotide sequence: TGCGCCAGCAGCCAAACAGGGGTCTATGGCTACACCTTC. Translating it yields CASSQTGVYGYTF.

This chain joins TRBV4-3 and TRBJ2-1, with D tentatively TRBD2 (6 bases). The CDR3 totals 17 residues. Germline V gene sequence: CDR1 LGHNA, CDR2 YSLEER. Between the trimmed V and J ends, which lost 0 bases and 2 bases, there was a span of 14 bases. The CDR3 spells CASSQDRRGSAYNEQFF. In DNA, the CDR3 is TGCGCCAGCAGCCAAGATCGTCGGGGGTCGGCCTACAATGAGCAGTTCTTC.

This chain joins TRBV7-2 and TRBJ2-7; 8 nucleotides align to TRBD2. Germline CDR1 is SGHTA and CDR2 is FQGNSA. V gave up 4 bases and J gave up 6 bases; unmatched junction bases: 23. The CDR3 totals 19 residues. The CDR3 DNA follows: TGTGCCAGCAGCTCTAACGGGGGGGCCAAGGTTGCGCCTGGGGGCGAGCAGTACTTC. Translating gives CASSSNGGAKVAPGGEQYF.

The chain uses TRBV18 and TRBJ1-4; 9 nucleotides agree with TRBD1. The CDR3 runs to 16 residues. V lost 5 bases to trimming and J lost 8 bases; unmatched junction nucleotides: 12. Germline assignment: CDR1 KGHSH and CDR2 LQKENI. The CDR3 sequence is CASSSRQGGSYEKLFF. The CDR3 nucleotides read TGTGCCAGCTCATCTCGACAGGGGGGATCGTACGAAAAACTGTTTTTT.

This sequence joins TRBV2 and TRBJ2-3; 8 positions agree with TRBD2. V gave up 6 bases and J gave up 6 bases; unmatched junction bases: 11. The CDR3 length is 15 residues. Germline V gene sequence: CDR1 SNHLY, CDR2 FYNNEI. CDR3: CASRRSAGGADTQYF. The CDR3 DNA is TGTGCCAGCAGACGTAGCGCCGGGGGGGCTGATACGCAGTATTTT.

The chain is built from TRBV9 and TRBJ1-6; 9 nucleotides match TRBD1. Trimming cost V 2 bases and J 9 bases; bases outside gene matches: 3. The CDR3 sequence is 14 residues long. The germline gives CDR1 SGDLS, CDR2 YYNGEE. CDR3 sequence: CASSVGQGLSPLHF. The CDR3, as DNA: TGTGCCAGCAGCGTCGGACAGGGGCTTTCACCCCTCCACTTT. The complete variable domain, with remaining parts taken from reference TRBV9 and TRBJ1-6, reads DSGVTQTPKHLITATGQRVTLRCSPRSGDLSVYWYQQSLDQGLQFLIQYYNGEERAKGNILERFSAQQFPDLHSELNLSSLELGDSALYFCASSVGQGLSPLHFGNGTRLTVT.

The chain recombines TRBV5-8 with TRBJ2-7; 7 bases fit TRBD1. V lost 4 bases and J lost 2; bases outside the gene matches: 6. CDR1 is SGHTS and CDR2 is YDEGEE in the germline V gene. This CDR3 region has 14 residues. The CDR3 spells CASSPPGGAYEQYF. The CDR3 DNA reads as TGTGCCAGCAGCCCCCCAGGGGGAGCCTACGAGCAGTACTTC.

The J gene is TRBJ1-6, the V gene TRBV2; 8 nucleotides match TRBD1. From germline, CDR1 is SNHLY and CDR2 FYNNEI. The CDR3 covers 14 residues. V shed 5 bases, J shed 9 bases, and the junction held 6 bases outside the gene matches. CDR3: CASSPDRVGSPLHF. The DNA for the CDR3 is TGTGCCAGCAGTCCGGACAGGGTTGGTTCACCCCTCCACTTT. The full variable domain, with the rest looked up from reference TRBV2 and TRBJ1-6, is EPEVTQTPSHQVTQMGQEVILRCVPISNHLYFYWYRQILGQKVEFLVSFYNNEISEKSEIFDDQFSVERPDGSNFTLKIRSTKLEDSAMYFCASSPDRVGSPLHFGNGTRLTVT.

This clone was seen a handful of times. The chain's CDR3 is CASSRAAKETQYF. The CDR3 nucleotides read TGTGCCAGTAGTAGGGCAGCAAAAGAGACCCAGTACTTC. V usage is TRBV19 and J usage is TRBJ2-5, with D unresolved. CDR3 size: 13 residues. Germline CDR1 is LNHDA and CDR2 is SQIVND (reference sequence). Trimming removed 4 bases at V and 3 bases at J, with 9 bases between.

This chain connects TRBV15 to TRBJ2-3; TRBD2 might be the D (7 bases). The CDR3 is 15 residues long. Germline-derived CDR1 and CDR2 are LNHNV and YYDKDF (reference sequence). V lost 4 bases to trimming and J lost 2 bases, with 13 bases between them. CDR3 sequence: CATSTGGYYTDTQYF. CDR3 nucleotides: TGTGCCACCAGCACGGGGGGCTACTACACAGATACGCAGTATTTT.

With respect to this clone: A read error may account for a junction end that differs from germline. This rearrangement joins TRBV29-1 to TRBJ1-2; weak D call: TRBD1 (6 bases). The CDR3 covers 12 residues. Germline CDR1 is SQVTM and CDR2 is ANQGSEA. As DNA, the CDR3 is TGCAGCGTTGATGCAGGGGACTATGGCTACCCCTTC. Translated: CSVDAGDYGYPF.

The chain links TRBV6-5 to TRBJ1-1; TRBD1 is a possible D gene (5 bases). Germline assignment: CDR1 MNHEY and CDR2 SVGAGI. Deletions cut 8 bases from V and 1 base from J, with 17 bases between. The CDR3 runs 15 residues. CDR3 coding DNA: TGTGCCAGCTCTCCCGTCGCAGGGTGGAACACTGAAGCTTTCTTT. It specifies CASSPVAGWNTEAFF.

This chain links TRBV30 with TRBJ1-2; 8 nucleotides match TRBD1. The CDR3 spans 13 residues. V lost 4 bases to trimming and J lost 7 bases; unmatched junction nucleotides: 8. Germline V gene sequence: CDR1 GTSNPN, CDR2 SVGIG (reference sequence). For the CDR3, the DNA is TGTGCCTGGACAAGAACAGGGGGAAGTGGCTACACCTTC. This sequence encodes CAWTRTGGSGYTF.

This clone was observed a handful of times. The chain is built from TRBV9 and TRBJ2-3; 7 bases align to TRBD1. The junction had 12 bases not matched to a gene; V was cut back by 4 bases and J by 4 bases. This CDR3 has 16 amino acids. Looked up from germline, CDR1 is SGDLS and CDR2 is YYNGEE. The chain's CDR3 is CASSPRPGGRADTQYF. The CDR3 DNA reads as TGTGCCAGCAGCCCTAGACCAGGGGGAAGGGCAGATACGCAGTATTTT.

The chain uses TRBV2 and TRBJ1-1; 8 nucleotides align to TRBD1. The germline CDR1 and CDR2 sequences are SNHLY and FYNNEI. CDR3 length: 14 amino acids. The V gene end was trimmed by 6 bases and the J gene end by 8 bases; junction bases not matched to a gene: 11. This CDR3 is CASREKTGDREAFF. The CDR3 bases are TGTGCCAGCAGGGAAAAGACAGGGGATAGAGAAGCTTTCTTT.

V gene TRBV5-1 combines with J gene TRBJ1-2; possibly TRBD1 for D (6 bases). V was clipped by 4 bases and J by 2 bases, with 15 bases between them. CDR1 and CDR2 (germline): SGHRS, YFSETQ. The CDR3 is made up of 15 amino acids. CDR3 sequence: CASSPEGTTNYGYTF. As DNA, the CDR3 is TGCGCCAGCAGCCCCGAAGGGACAACCAACTATGGCTACACCTTC.

This clone was counted between two and nine times. The chain uses TRBV20-1 and TRBJ1-1, with unresolved D. This CDR3 contains 11 residues. Germline CDR1 and CDR2: DFQATT and SNEGSKA (reference sequence). Trimming stripped 6 bases from V and 6 bases from J, with 11 bases between. CDR3 sequence reads: CSAHSGSEAFF. Here the CDR3 DNA reads TGCAGTGCCCACTCGGGATCTGAAGCTTTCTTT.

The J gene is TRBJ1-6, the V gene TRBV27; weak D call: TRBD1 (5 bases). Per the germline V gene, CDR1 is MNHEY and CDR2 is SMNVEV (reference sequence). CDR3 length equals 16 residues. V lost 4 bases and J 6 bases, leaving 16 bases between the germline ends. CDR3 in DNA: TGTGCCAGCAGTTCCGGGTTTGGGGGAGGTAATTCACCCCTCCACTTT. Its protein is CASSSGFGGGNSPLHF.

This clone was detected only a few times. The CDR3 bases are TGCGCCAGCAGCCAAGAAGCACGGGGAATGGGGTACGAGCAGTACTTC. It yields the protein CASSQEARGMGYEQYF. The chain employs TRBV4-1 and TRBJ2-7; D perhaps matches TRBD2 (5 bases). CDR1 and CDR2 (germline): MGHRA, YSYEKL. CDR3 length: 16 amino acids. Trimming stripped 0 bases from V and 4 bases from J, with 16 bases between.

The chain employs TRBV7-8 and TRBJ1-2; 7 bases agree with TRBD1. The CDR3 runs to 18 residues. Germline CDR1 is SGHVS and CDR2 is FQNEAQ. Trimming removed 5 bases from V and 4 bases from J; junction bases left unmatched: 19. The chain's CDR3 is CASSPGGGHRSNFYGYTF. The CDR3, as DNA: TGTGCCAGCAGCCCGGGAGGGGGCCACCGATCTAACTTCTATGGCTACACCTTC.

This clone was counted only a few times. The chain has TRBV6-1 and TRBJ2-5, with D unclear. The CDR3 extends over 11 amino acids. CDR1 MNHNS and CDR2 SASEGT come from the germline V gene. Trimming removed 5 bases at V and 7 bases at J, with 8 bases between. CDR3 residues: CASSPRGTQYF. As DNA, the CDR3 is TGTGCCAGCAGTCCCCGCGGGACCCAGTACTTC.

This clone was picked up a small number of times. The chain employs TRBV28 and TRBJ1-1; weak D call: TRBD1 (6 bases). V lost 3 bases and J lost 1, with 18 bases in between. The germline V gene has CDR1 MDHEN and CDR2 SYDVKM. The CDR3 extends over 17 amino acids. In DNA form, the CDR3 reads TGTGCCAGCAGTTTCTATCGACAGGTCGGAGGGAACACTGAAGCTTTCTTT. Translated: CASSFYRQVGGNTEAFF.

V gene TRBV6-5 combines with J gene TRBJ1-2; D remains unclear. Germline loops: CDR1 MNHEY, CDR2 SVGAGI. V lost 6 bases to trimming and J lost 8 bases, with 16 bases between them. This CDR3 is built from 13 residues. The CDR3, as DNA: TGTGCCAGCAGCCTCGGGTCGGGCGGGGGCTACACCTTC. This encodes CASSLGSGGGYTF.